Here is one TCR beta chain with its context. As yet, its antigen is unknown. The junction shows a germline mismatch at one end, possibly a read error. The PCR ran on 60 Vbeta and 13 Jbeta primers. TCRdb keeps only in-frame clones here, not all; method: immunoSEQ multiplex PCR. The profile covers about 130,000 clones, with around 77% appearing a single time and around 4% taken by the ten largest. Germline CDR1 is MNHEY and CDR2 is SVGAGI. There are 14 residues in the CDR3. The data were obtained in a study of cytomegalovirus exposure and HLA in healthy donors. General observations from the study: Productive rates of about 87% or about 30% were seen for most TCR beta V segments in an earlier analysis. In terms of immune exposure information, only CMV serostatus was available.

The source of this sequence is a male donor in good health and CMV-seropositive. This chain joins TRBV6-5 and TRBJ1-1; D is ambiguous. The sequenced sample was PBMCs. CDR3 sequence (DNA): TGTGCCAGCAGTTTGGGCAGCAGAACCACTGGAGCTTTCTTT. It yields the protein CASSLGSRTTGAFF.